The 5 T cell receptor beta chains below all came from one sample that was sequenced in a study of beta chain features in type 1 diabetes. All of the isolated RNA was reverse transcribed, so expressed TCRB transcripts were sequenced. Method: immunoSEQ multiplex PCR; TCRdb's copy keeps in-frame clones and lacks some. There are fewer than 650,000 clones in the sample; about 14% occur only once, and 0.093% lies in the top ten. The sequenced sample consisted of naive CD4+ T cells from blood. These receptors came from a man in his late teens or twenties in good health.

CDR3 in DNA: TGTGCCAGCAGGACTAGCTTGGATACGCAGTATTTT. Its protein is CASRTSLDTQYF. The J gene is TRBJ2-3, the V gene TRBV11-2; 7 nucleotides match TRBD2. Looked up from germline, CDR1 is SGHAT and CDR2 is FQNNGV. V lost 6 bases and J lost 6; bases outside the gene matches: 3. This CDR3 is 12 amino acids long.

On this clone: Additional DNA sequences in this sample encode the identical CDR3. The V gene is TRBV28, the J gene TRBJ1-2; D is possibly TRBD1 (6 bases). The germline CDR1 and CDR2 sequences are MDHEN and SYDVKM. The V end was cut by 3 bases, the J end by 2 bases, with 7 bases between. The CDR3 runs to 13 residues. This CDR3 reads CASSLTGNYGYTF. Here the CDR3 DNA reads TGTGCCAGCAGTTTGACAGGAAACTATGGCTACACCTTC.

In this sample, this clone turned up once. The rearrangement links TRBV6-5 to TRBJ2-2, with D tentatively TRBD1 (6 bases). The length of the CDR3 is 14 residues. Germline-derived CDR1 and CDR2 are MNHEY and SVGAGI. The ends were cut back, 6 bases at V and 4 bases at J, with 12 bases in the middle. The CDR3 loop reads CASRPQGSTGELFF. CDR3 nucleotides: TGTGCCAGCAGACCGCAGGGGAGCACCGGGGAGCTGTTTTTT.

The chain recombines TRBV9 with TRBJ1-1; weak D call: TRBD1 (6 bases). Trimming took 0 bases from V and 1 from J, leaving 10 bases between them. The CDR3 spans 15 residues. CDR1 and CDR2 from the germline V gene are SGDLS and YYNGEE. CDR3 DNA: TGTGCCAGCAGCGTAGATGACAGGTGGAACACTGAAGCTTTCTTT. This encodes CASSVDDRWNTEAFF.

CDR3 nucleotide sequence: TGTGCCAGCAGCCCTTACAGGGCGCAAGAGACCCAGTACTTC. Its protein is CASSPYRAQETQYF. The chain joins TRBV11-2 to TRBJ2-5; D perhaps matches TRBD1 (6 bases). Germline assignment: CDR1 SGHAT and CDR2 FQNNGV. Between the trimmed V and J ends, which lost 5 bases and 2 bases, there was a span of 12 bases. The CDR3 spans 14 residues.